The entry that follows covers one T cell receptor beta chain sequence. Germline and junction disagree at one end, which may indicate a read error. Repertoires were generated with immunoSEQ multiplex PCR, while TCRdb's copy carries only in-frame clones and drops some. The profile shows hundreds of thousands of clones, around 89% of them singletons. This specimen comes from a study of blood T cell repertoires in COVID-19. The TCR sequence derives from a woman between 40 and 55 years old who had recovered from COVID-19. The sequenced material came from PBMCs or T cells enriched from blood (not recorded which).

For the CDR3, the DNA is TGTGCTAGCAGCTTTGGACAGGGGACCAATGAGCAGTTCTTC. Protein sequence: CASSFGQGTNEQFF. The chain joins TRBV7-7 to TRBJ2-1; 9 nucleotides agree with TRBD1. The germline CDR1 and CDR2 sequences are SSHAT and FNYEAQ (reference sequence). The CDR3 contains 14 residues.